What follows are 16 T cell receptor beta chains derived from one specimen sequenced in a study of blood T cell repertoires in COVID-19. Generated by immunoSEQ multiplex PCR, the TCRdb table keeps only in-frame clones and is missing some. The table includes 390,000 or so clones, around 83% detected once. Sequencing used PBMCs or T cells enriched from blood (not recorded which). The origin of the receptors is a woman between 50 and 59 years old who had recovered from COVID-19.

This clone was seen a few times. The genes are TRBV7-2 and TRBJ2-7; TRBD2 matches 8 bases. The CDR3 extends over 15 amino acids. CDR1 is SGHTA, CDR2 FQGNSA, per germline. V shed 2 bases, J shed 6 bases, and the junction held 9 bases outside the gene matches. The CDR3 reads CASSLQAGVTFEQYF. The CDR3 nucleotides read TGTGCCAGCAGCTTACAAGCGGGAGTAACCTTCGAGCAGTACTTC.

This clone has just one count. The chain recombines TRBV30 with TRBJ1-2; 11 bases agree with TRBD1. V lost 0 bases, J lost 9 bases, and 6 bases stayed unmatched. The CDR3 is 14 amino acids. The germline CDR1 and CDR2 sequences are GTSNPN and SVGIG (reference sequence). The CDR3 region has the DNA TGTGCCTGGAGTGTACCAGGGGACAGGGGGAGCTACACCTTC. Its protein is CAWSVPGDRGSYTF.

V gene TRBV5-4 combines with J gene TRBJ1-1; 7 bases match TRBD1. CDR3 size: 15 residues. Germline V gene sequence: CDR1 SGHNT, CDR2 YYREEE (reference sequence). Trimming cost V 4 bases and J 1 base; bases outside gene matches: 7. CDR3 sequence: CASSGPTGSNTEAFF. For the CDR3, the DNA is TGTGCCAGCAGCGGACCGACAGGGTCGAACACTGAAGCTTTCTTT.

The J gene is TRBJ2-6, the V gene TRBV4-1, with 9 positions matching TRBD1. Per germline, CDR1 MGHRA and CDR2 YSYEKL. CDR3 length equals 17 residues. Germline trimming cut 7 bases from V and 0 bases from J; bases unmatched to any gene: 7. The CDR3 here is CASTRTGVPSGANVLTF. CDR3 DNA sequence: TGCGCCAGCACCCGGACAGGGGTGCCCTCTGGGGCCAACGTCCTGACTTTC.

V usage is TRBV6-1 and J usage is TRBJ1-2, with D perhaps matching TRBD1 (5 bases). CDR1 MNHNS and CDR2 SASEGT come from the germline V gene. This CDR3 has 13 amino acids. V was clipped by 1 base and J by 7 bases, with 10 bases between them. The CDR3 here is CASSEDGDSGYTF. The CDR3 region has the DNA TGTGCCAGCAGTGAAGACGGGGACTCTGGCTACACCTTC.

The chain employs TRBV29-1 and TRBJ1-2; D is perhaps TRBD1 (5 bases). V lost 6 bases and J lost 0, with 11 bases in between. The CDR3 covers 13 residues. Germline-derived CDR1 and CDR2 are SQVTM and ANQGSEA. CDR3 sequence reads: CSVRQFSNYGYTF. The CDR3 DNA is TGCAGCGTCCGACAGTTTTCTAACTATGGCTACACCTTC.

V and J are TRBV6-2 or TRBV6-3 and TRBJ2-5; TRBD2 might be the D (5 bases). V gave up 2 bases and J gave up 4 bases, with 14 bases separating them. CDR3 length: 15 amino acids. Germline CDR1 is MNHEY and CDR2 is SVGEGT. The CDR3 DNA reads TGTGCCAGCAGTTACCCGGGGAGTGGAGGAGAGACCCAGTACTTC. Amino acid sequence: CASSYPGSGGETQYF.

The chain uses TRBV14 and TRBJ2-2; 7 bases map to TRBD1. The CDR3 loop spans 15 amino acids. Germline values: CDR1 SGHDN, CDR2 FVKESK. V trimming: 5 bases; J trimming: 5 bases; junction bases outside the gene matches: 8. CDR3 nucleotide sequence: TGTGCCAGCAGCGGTAGACAGGGTAGTACCGGGGAGCTGTTTTTT. This translates into CASSGRQGSTGELFF.

The chain carries TRBV2 and TRBJ1-1; no clear D. V dropped 8 bases and J dropped 5 bases, with 15 bases sitting between them. This CDR3 comprises 13 residues. Germline CDR1 SNHLY, CDR2 FYNNEI. CDR3 DNA sequence: TGTGCCAGCGCGAAAGAGGTAGTAACTGAAGCTTTCTTT. Its protein product is CASAKEVVTEAFF.

This chain joins TRBV5-1 and TRBJ1-6; 7 bases align to TRBD1. The CDR3 is 15 amino acids. J gave up 7 bases and V 5 bases, and 9 bases lay outside the gene matches. Germline CDR1 is SGHRS and CDR2 is YFSETQ. As DNA, the CDR3 is TGCGCCAGCAGAATTGGTCAACAGGGGAATTCACCCCTCCACTTT. This gives the protein CASRIGQQGNSPLHF.

V and J are TRBV7-2 and TRBJ2-7; 7 bases align to TRBD1. The V segment lost 5 bases and the J segment 5 bases; nucleotides outside the gene matches: 3. This CDR3 comprises 12 residues. CDR1 SGHTA and CDR2 FQGNSA come from the germline V gene. The CDR3 coding sequence is TGTGCCAGCAGCGTGGACAGGCACGAGCAGTACTTC. As protein: CASSVDRHEQYF.

The CDR3: CASSPTWGQREETQYF. Here the CDR3 DNA reads TGTGCCAGCAGCCCCACCTGGGGACAGCGTGAAGAGACCCAGTACTTC. The chain joins TRBV5-8 to TRBJ2-5; 7 bases fit TRBD1. The germline gives CDR1 SGHTS, CDR2 YDEGEE. This CDR3 comprises 16 residues. The V segment lost 4 bases and the J segment 3 bases; nucleotides outside the gene matches: 12.

This chain uses TRBV5-1 with TRBJ1-2; 7 bases line up with TRBD1. With V trimmed by 0 bases and J by 8 bases, 4 bases remained unmatched. CDR1 is SGHRS, CDR2 YFSETQ, per germline. The CDR3 is made up of 13 amino acids. The CDR3 protein is CASSLEGGGGYTF. As DNA, the CDR3 is TGCGCCAGCAGCTTGGAAGGGGGCGGCGGCTACACCTTC. Together with reference TRBV5-1 and TRBJ1-2, the CDR3 gives the full variable domain: KAGVTQTPRYLIKTRGQQVTLSCSPISGHRSVSWYQQTPGQGLQFLFEYFSETQRNKGNFPGRFSGRQFSNSRSEMNVSTLELGDSALYLCASSLEGGGGYTFGSGTRLTVV.

This rearrangement joins TRBV5-6 to TRBJ2-7; D uncertain. Germline loops: CDR1 SGHDT, CDR2 YYEEEE. This CDR3 comprises 14 residues. Trimming left V 0 bases short and J 5 bases short, with 12 bases between. CDR3 in amino acids: CASSLGLLLDEQYF. DNA of the CDR3: TGTGCCAGCAGCTTGGGGCTCCTGCTCGACGAGCAGTACTTC.

The rearrangement joins TRBV11-2 to TRBJ2-2; a possible D gene is TRBD2 (5 bases). The CDR3 consists of 16 residues. CDR1 and CDR2 from the germline V gene are SGHAT and FQNNGV. V lost 3 bases, J lost 6 bases, and 17 bases lay in between. This CDR3 is CASSFSGNRSAGELFF. The CDR3 DNA reads as TGTGCCAGCAGCTTTTCGGGGAATAGAAGTGCCGGGGAGCTGTTTTTT.

The rearrangement links TRBV28 to TRBJ1-6; no clear D. CDR1 is MDHEN and CDR2 is SYDVKM in the germline V gene. Trimming pared 3 bases from V and 7 bases from J, leaving 4 bases between. The CDR3 totals 12 residues. DNA for the CDR3: TGTGCCAGCAGTTTCCTAAATTCACCCCTCCACTTT. Translating gives CASSFLNSPLHF.